One sample yielded the 29 T cell receptor beta chains listed below, sequenced in a study of siplizumab effects on memory and regulatory T cells. Clones were sequenced by immunoSEQ multiplex PCR, and TCRdb holds only the in-frame ones, with some missing. Altogether around 110,000 clones are present, about 95% being singletons, with the ten largest covering roughly 1.5%. The source material was non-Treg CD4+ T cells sorted from blood. The receptor set was obtained from a human donor in good health.

This chain links TRBV15 with TRBJ2-2; weak D call: TRBD2 (6 bases). The CDR3 has 16 residues. CDR1 is LNHNV and CDR2 is YYDKDF in the germline V gene (reference sequence). V lost 5 bases and J 2 bases, leaving 15 bases between the germline ends. This CDR3 reads CATSRRDSTNTGELFF. CDR3 DNA sequence: TGTGCCACCAGCCGCCGGGACTCTACTAACACCGGGGAGCTGTTTTTT.

The rearrangement joins TRBV2 to TRBJ2-7; no definite D call. Trimming removed 7 bases at V and 2 bases at J, with 12 bases between. This CDR3 comprises 13 residues. The germline V gene has CDR1 SNHLY and CDR2 FYNNEI. The CDR3: CASKRRSTYEQYF. DNA for the CDR3: TGTGCCAGCAAACGTCGGAGTACCTACGAGCAGTACTTC.

The V and J genes are TRBV15 and TRBJ2-7; the D gene is possibly TRBD2 (7 bases). Per the germline V gene, CDR1 is LNHNV and CDR2 is YYDKDF (reference sequence). The CDR3 length is 13 residues. V was trimmed by 8 bases and J by 1 base, leaving 12 bases between them. DNA of the CDR3: TGTGCCACCGGGGGGGCTAAGTCCTACGAGCAGTACTTC. It codes for CATGGAKSYEQYF.

V gene TRBV2 combines with J gene TRBJ2-7; 7 nucleotides agree with TRBD1. The CDR3 runs to 13 residues. The germline V gene has CDR1 SNHLY and CDR2 FYNNEI. Trimming at V came to 6 bases and at J to 5 bases, leaving 7 bases not matched to a gene. CDR3 protein: CASRETGRNEQYF. CDR3 DNA: TGTGCCAGCAGGGAGACAGGGCGCAACGAGCAGTACTTC.

In its sample, this clone was seen once. The chain couples TRBV9 to TRBJ2-2; the D is unclear. V was shortened by 0 bases and J by 4 bases, with 10 bases between the two germline ends. This CDR3 region has 15 residues. The germline CDR1 and CDR2 sequences are SGDLS and YYNGEE. The CDR3 DNA sequence: TGTGCCAGCAGCGTAGAAATGGCTTCCACCGGGGAGCTGTTTTTT. Amino acid sequence: CASSVEMASTGELFF.

The CDR3 here is CASSYSWQPNYGYTF. As DNA, the CDR3 is TGTGCCAGCAGTTACTCGTGGCAGCCAAACTATGGCTACACCTTC. This chain links TRBV6-5 with TRBJ1-2; D ambiguous. The CDR3 runs 15 residues. Trimming removed 0 bases at V and 2 bases at J, with 10 bases between. Per the germline V gene, CDR1 is MNHEY and CDR2 is SVGAGI.

The chain carries TRBV7-6 and TRBJ2-5; no clear D. CDR3 length: 12 residues. Germline V lookup: CDR1 SGHVS, CDR2 FNYEAQ. V lost 5 bases, J lost 2 bases, and 6 bases lay in between. The DNA for the CDR3 is TGTGCCAGCAGCCCTCTTCAAGAGACCCAGTACTTC. It translates to CASSPLQETQYF.

Turning to this clone: Within the sample, other DNA sequences also encode this same CDR3. The V gene is TRBV5-1, the J gene TRBJ1-2; the match to TRBD1 covers 7 bases. Losses at the gene ends were 4 bases for V and 5 bases for J; bases not matched to a gene: 8. Germline V gene sequence: CDR1 SGHRS, CDR2 YFSETQ. The CDR3 covers 14 residues. The CDR3 nucleotides read TGCGCCAGCAGCAGATGGGGACAGTCTTATGGCTACACCTTC. This codes for CASSRWGQSYGYTF.

This CDR3 is CASRGTGNHQPQHF. CDR3 nucleotide sequence: TGTGCCAGCAGAGGGACAGGGAACCATCAGCCCCAGCATTTT. This chain joins TRBV6-1 and TRBJ1-5; 9 bases fit TRBD1. J gave up 5 bases and V 6 bases, and 5 bases lay outside the gene matches. The germline V gene encodes CDR1 MNHNS and CDR2 SASEGT. The CDR3 covers 14 residues.

The chain links TRBV5-6 to TRBJ1-3, with unresolved D. CDR1 is SGHDT and CDR2 is YYEEEE in the germline V gene. The length of the CDR3 is 14 residues. V lost 1 base and J 4 bases, leaving 9 bases between the germline ends. The CDR3: CASSLLVSGNTIYF. In DNA form, the CDR3 reads TGTGCCAGCAGCTTGCTGGTCTCGGGAAACACCATATATTTT.

This chain links TRBV7-9 with TRBJ2-5; D possibly corresponds to TRBD1 (7 bases). Trimming removed 4 bases at V and 4 bases at J, with 16 bases between. In germline, CDR1 is SEHNR, CDR2 FQNEAQ (reference sequence). CDR3 size: 15 residues. As DNA, the CDR3 is TGTGCCAGCAGCTCAAGGAGACAGGGACTAGAGACCCAGTACTTC. This encodes CASSSRRQGLETQYF.

The chain couples TRBV6-5 to TRBJ2-1; D gene uncertain. Germline assignment: CDR1 MNHEY and CDR2 SVGAGI. The V end lost 0 bases, the J end lost 1 base, and 7 bases lay between the germline ends. The CDR3 consists of 15 residues. In nucleotides, the CDR3 is TGTGCCAGCAGTTACTCGATACAGTCCTACAATGAGCAGTTCTTC. Encoded protein: CASSYSIQSYNEQFF.

For the CDR3, the DNA is TGTGCCAGCAGTGAAGGGGCGGGATACTATGGCTACACCTTC. Translating it yields CASSEGAGYYGYTF. This chain links TRBV6-4 with TRBJ1-2; D is possibly TRBD1 (5 bases). CDR1 and CDR2 from the germline V gene are MRHNA and SNTAGT. V was pared by 3 bases and J by 3 bases, with 11 bases between. The CDR3 sequence is 14 residues long.

This clone occurred a few times. The chain uses TRBV7-2 and TRBJ1-2, with D unresolved. Per germline, CDR1 SGHTA and CDR2 FQGNSA. The CDR3 is 12 residues long. V was pared by 3 bases and J by 5 bases, with 7 bases between. In DNA form, the CDR3 reads TGTGCCAGCAGCTTCACAGCGTATGGCTACACCTTC. Encoded protein: CASSFTAYGYTF. The entire variable domain, with the rest obtained from reference TRBV7-2 and TRBJ1-2, is as follows: GAGVSQSPSNKVTEKGKDVELRCDPISGHTALYWYRQSLGQGLEFLIYFQGNSAPDKSGLPSDRFSAERTGGSVSTLTIQRTQQEDSAVYLCASSFTAYGYTFGSGTRLTVV.

V is TRBV18 and J is TRBJ1-3; TRBD1 matches at 7 bases. The V segment lost 1 base and the J segment 0 bases; nucleotides outside the gene matches: 6. CDR1 and CDR2 (germline): KGHSH, LQKENI. CDR3 length equals 17 residues. The CDR3 DNA is TGTGCCAGCTCACCACAGGCAAGGGACAGCTCTGGAAACACCATATATTTT. It is translated as CASSPQARDSSGNTIYF.

The chain is built from TRBV7-2 and TRBJ1-5; perhaps TRBD1 as D (5 bases). The CDR3 is 13 amino acids. The germline gives CDR1 SGHTA, CDR2 FQGNSA. V dropped 3 bases and J dropped 5 bases, with 8 bases sitting between them. The CDR3 bases are TGTGCCAGCAGCTTGGGCAGGGATCAGCCCCAGCATTTT. This sequence encodes CASSLGRDQPQHF.

V and J are TRBV10-3 and TRBJ2-5; D perhaps matches TRBD2 (5 bases). Germline V lookup: CDR1 ENHRY, CDR2 SYGVKD. The V gene lost 4 bases and the J gene lost 4 bases, with 16 bases spanning the gap. The CDR3 has 15 amino acids. CDR3 DNA: TGTGCCATCAGTGGGACCGGCGGGTGGGGAGAGACCCAGTACTTC. This sequence encodes CAISGTGGWGETQYF.

This chain links TRBV27 with TRBJ2-3, with TRBD2 matching 10 bases. After removal of 2 bases from V and 14 bases from J, the junction contained 13 bases not matched to a gene. The CDR3 sequence is 15 residues long. CDR1 and CDR2 from the germline V gene are MNHEY and SMNVEV (reference sequence). CDR3 bases: TGTGCCAGCAGTTTAATGAGCGGGGGGGTAGGAAATTCGTATTTT. Its translation is CASSLMSGGVGNSYF.

J is TRBJ2-2 and V is TRBV5-1; D not resolved. Germline CDR1 is SGHRS and CDR2 is YFSETQ. CDR3 length: 14 amino acids. V was cut by 0 bases and J by 1 base, with 4 bases left in between. In nucleotides, the CDR3 is TGCGCCAGCAGCTTGGAGGGGAACACCGGGGAGCTGTTTTTT. Amino acid sequence: CASSLEGNTGELFF.

V and J are TRBV7-8 and TRBJ1-4, with a tentative D call TRBD1 (5 bases). Germline V CDR1 and CDR2: SGHVS, FQNEAQ. V shed 1 base and J shed 5 bases, with 11 bases lying between them. The CDR3 is 15 amino acids. The CDR3: CASSLVDTQNEKLFF. The DNA for the CDR3 is TGTGCCAGCAGCTTAGTGGACACCCAAAATGAAAAACTGTTTTTT.

This clone was observed a single time. The genes are TRBV10-2 and TRBJ2-7; D is unclear. Germline CDR1 is WSHSY and CDR2 is SAAADI. The CDR3 sequence is 16 residues long. The germline V and J ends were trimmed by 0 bases and 0 bases, with 12 bases remaining between them. Here the CDR3 DNA reads TGCGCCAGCAGTGAGTCGTTTCGGAGAAGCTCCTACGAGCAGTACTTC. The encoded protein is CASSESFRRSSYEQYF.

The chain recombines TRBV19 with TRBJ1-2; no reliable D call. The CDR3 covers 15 residues. Trimming took off 5 bases at V and 4 bases at J, with 17 bases between the two ends. The germline V gene has CDR1 LNHDA and CDR2 SQIVND (reference sequence). The CDR3 region is CASSYGSSRPYGYTF. The CDR3 nucleotides read TGTGCCAGTAGTTACGGGTCATCCAGGCCCTATGGCTACACCTTC.

J is TRBJ1-5 and V is TRBV18; no clear D gene. Germline V CDR1 and CDR2: KGHSH, LQKENI. Trimming pared 8 bases from V and 3 bases from J, leaving 11 bases between. The CDR3 spans 13 residues. CDR3 amino acids: CASQAAVNQPQHF. CDR3 nucleotides: TGTGCCAGCCAGGCGGCAGTCAATCAGCCCCAGCATTTT.

This chain uses TRBV14 with TRBJ2-5; tentatively, D is TRBD1 (5 bases). Germline V gives CDR1 SGHDN, CDR2 FVKESK. This CDR3 comprises 17 residues. V shed 4 bases and J shed 4 bases, with 22 bases lying between them. The CDR3 spells CASSPDKGNLLGETQYF. CDR3 nucleotides: TGTGCCAGCAGCCCAGATAAGGGGAATTTGTTGGGAGAGACCCAGTACTTC.

CDR3 sequence reads: CSEVLGETQYF. For the CDR3, the DNA is TGCAGTGAAGTCCTTGGGGAGACCCAGTACTTC. The V gene is TRBV29-1, the J gene TRBJ2-5; D unclear. The CDR3 is made up of 11 amino acids. In germline, CDR1 is SQVTM, CDR2 ANQGSEA.

This clone was recorded once. The chain recombines TRBV27 with TRBJ2-7, with TRBD1 matching over 7 bases. Germline CDR1 MNHEY, CDR2 SMNVEV (reference sequence). The CDR3 length is 14 residues. J gave up 2 bases and V 3 bases, and 4 bases lay outside the gene matches. The CDR3 here is CASSLRDRAYEQYF. The CDR3 DNA reads TGTGCCAGCAGTTTGAGGGACAGAGCCTACGAGCAGTACTTC.

The chain recombines TRBV7-2 with TRBJ2-7; TRBD2 is a possible D gene (5 bases). V was cut by 5 bases and J by 6 bases, with 20 bases left in between. This CDR3 region has 15 residues. Per germline, CDR1 SGHTA and CDR2 FQGNSA. The DNA for the CDR3 is TGTGCCAGCAGCCCTAGTCGGGGAGCCTTGGCCGAGCAGTACTTC. Translation: CASSPSRGALAEQYF. The whole variable domain, remainder taken from reference TRBV7-2 and TRBJ2-7, is GAGVSQSPSNKVTEKGKDVELRCDPISGHTALYWYRQSLGQGLEFLIYFQGNSAPDKSGLPSDRFSAERTGGSVSTLTIQRTQQEDSAVYLCASSPSRGALAEQYFGPGTRLTVT.

The J gene is TRBJ2-5, the V gene TRBV29-1, with 12 bases lining up with TRBD2. V shed 6 bases and J 2 bases; nucleotides not matched to a gene: 4. Germline loops: CDR1 SQVTM, CDR2 ANQGSEA. There are 14 residues in the CDR3. The CDR3 nucleotides read TGCAGCGTCCGACTAGCGGGAGTACAAGAGACCCAGTACTTC. It yields the protein CSVRLAGVQETQYF.

The rearrangement uses TRBV6-1 and TRBJ1-5; D may be TRBD1 (5 bases). V gave up 4 bases and J gave up 7 bases, with 11 bases separating them. The CDR3 is 13 amino acids. The germline V gene has CDR1 MNHNS and CDR2 SASEGT. CDR3 loop: CASSARDPQPQHF. CDR3 sequence (DNA): TGTGCCAGCAGTGCCAGGGATCCACAGCCCCAGCATTTT.